This entry is about one T cell receptor beta chain. This specimen belongs to a study of shared clonotypes between healthy human individuals. The germline V and J ends were trimmed by 2 bases and 1 base, with 13 bases remaining between them. The CDR3 has 15 amino acids. Germline values: CDR1 SGHRS, CDR2 YFSETQ. This table comes from immunoSEQ multiplex PCR, and its TCRdb copy is limited to in-frame clones, with some not included. This sample has 2 million to 2.5 million clones; more than 85% occur once, and the top ten carry 0.39%. There were no recent acute infections or vaccinations among the donors, who were healthy HIV-negative adults.

Sequenced: naive CD4+ T cells from PBMCs. Sample subset: CD45RA+ positively selected. V is TRBV5-1 and J is TRBJ2-7, with a tentative D call TRBD1 (6 bases). This TCR derives from a young man in good health. Some clones in this sample may be carry-over from other donors' samples. The CDR3 reads CASSLGGATSYEQYF. The DNA of the CDR3 is TGCGCCAGCAGCTTAGGGGGAGCTACGTCCTACGAGCAGTACTTC.